This T cell receptor beta chain was profiled in a study of blood T cells in healthy people across ages. Overall study results and limits: Naive CD4+ cell counts and diversity both ran higher in long-lived than in aged donors. TCR beta diversity correlated strongly with naive T cell percentage.

V was cut by 0 bases and J by 4 bases, with 9 bases left in between. CDR1 SGDLS and CDR2 YYNGEE come from the germline V gene. CDR3 length: 14 residues. Turning to this clonotype: Its antigen is as yet unknown.

Through a sample-barcoded 5' primer and a J-beta primer mix, a second PCR was run for roughly 6 to 12 cycles. TCRdb recomputed calls from the 5' RACE reads with MiXCR, one row per CDR3 protein. The data show hundreds of thousands of distinct CDR3 sequences, roughly 48% seen once. Per individual sample, total RNA of at least 5 micrograms was extracted. The clonotype comes from a man older than 75 in good health. The V and J genes are TRBV9 and TRBJ2-3, with D hard to call. Sequenced material: blood. CDR3 residues: CASSVEAFSDTQYF. CDR3 bases: TGTGCCAGCAGCGTAGAAGCCTTCTCAGATACGCAGTATTTT.